The clone carrying this TCR beta chain was found once. Antigen: not known. CDR3 length: 14 amino acids. Germline CDR1 is MDHEN and CDR2 is SYDVKM. V dropped 6 bases and J dropped 8 bases, with 16 bases sitting between them. Treatment described: approximately 11-day PBMC culture with coronavirus spike peptide pools or control peptides (ViraFEST assay). This entry comes from a study of vaccination and CD4 T cells after COVID-19. Study results and limitations: In convalescent patients, 304 of 307 vaccine-specific clones were mono-reactive for SARS-CoV-2 spike.

Scientists ran DNA taken from cultured CD4+ T cells through the Oncomine TCR Beta short-read assay for sequencing. TCRdb called the PCR reads again in MiXCR, with one record for every CDR3 protein. Among about 19,000 distinct CDR3 sequences listed, 23% were seen once. The sequence derives from a human donor with COVID-19. The chain joins TRBV28 to TRBJ1-4, with TRBD1 as a possible D gene (5 bases). Sequencing used cultured CD4+ T cells from blood. Written as DNA, the CDR3 is TGTGCCAGCAGCCGGGACGGAGGGACGGAAAAACTGTTTTTT. Translated: CASSRDGGTEKLFF. Based on the CDR3 plus reference TRBV28 and TRBJ1-4, the full variable domain is DVKVTQSSRYLVKRTGEKVFLECVQDMDHENMFWYRQDPGLGLRLIYFSYDVKMKEKGDIPEGYSVSREKKERFSLILESASTNQTSMYLCASSRDGGTEKLFFGSGTQLSVL.